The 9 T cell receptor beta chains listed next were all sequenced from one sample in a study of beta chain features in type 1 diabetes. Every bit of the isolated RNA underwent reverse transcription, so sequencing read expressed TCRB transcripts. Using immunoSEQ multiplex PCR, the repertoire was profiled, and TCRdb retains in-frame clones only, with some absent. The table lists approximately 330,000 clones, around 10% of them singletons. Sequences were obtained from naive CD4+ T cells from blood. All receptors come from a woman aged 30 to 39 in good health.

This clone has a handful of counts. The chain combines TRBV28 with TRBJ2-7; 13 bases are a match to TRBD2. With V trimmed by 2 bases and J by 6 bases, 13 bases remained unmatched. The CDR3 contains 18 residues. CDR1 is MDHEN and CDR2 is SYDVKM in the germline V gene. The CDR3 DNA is TGTGCCAGCAGTTTACCACACCCTGGACTAGCGGGAGTAGGCGAGCAGTACTTC. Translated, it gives CASSLPHPGLAGVGEQYF.

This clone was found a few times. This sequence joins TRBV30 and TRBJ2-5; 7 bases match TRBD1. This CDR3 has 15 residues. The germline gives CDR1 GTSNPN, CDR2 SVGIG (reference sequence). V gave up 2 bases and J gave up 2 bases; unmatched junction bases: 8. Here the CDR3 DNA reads TGTGCCTGGAGTAACCCCCGGGACAGACAAGAGACCCAGTACTTC. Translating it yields CAWSNPRDRQETQYF.

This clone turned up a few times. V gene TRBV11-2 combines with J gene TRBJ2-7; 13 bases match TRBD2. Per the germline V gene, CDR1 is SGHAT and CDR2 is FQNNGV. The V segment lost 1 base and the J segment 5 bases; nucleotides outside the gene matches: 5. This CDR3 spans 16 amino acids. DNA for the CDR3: TGTGCCAGCAGCTTAGGAGGACTAGCGGGAGTACACGAGCAGTACTTC. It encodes CASSLGGLAGVHEQYF.

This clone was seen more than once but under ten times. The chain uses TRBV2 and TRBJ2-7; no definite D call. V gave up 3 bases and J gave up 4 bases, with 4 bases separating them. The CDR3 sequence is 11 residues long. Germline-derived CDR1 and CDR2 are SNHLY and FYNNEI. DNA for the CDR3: TGTGCCAGCAGTGAGGCTTACGAGCAGTACTTC. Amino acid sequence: CASSEAYEQYF.

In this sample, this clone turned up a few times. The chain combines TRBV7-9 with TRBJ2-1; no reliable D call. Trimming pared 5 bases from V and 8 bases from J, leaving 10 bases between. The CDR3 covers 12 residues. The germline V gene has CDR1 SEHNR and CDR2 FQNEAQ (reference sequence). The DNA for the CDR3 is TGTGCCAGCAGCCCTCAGGCCTATGAGCAGTTCTTC. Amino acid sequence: CASSPQAYEQFF.

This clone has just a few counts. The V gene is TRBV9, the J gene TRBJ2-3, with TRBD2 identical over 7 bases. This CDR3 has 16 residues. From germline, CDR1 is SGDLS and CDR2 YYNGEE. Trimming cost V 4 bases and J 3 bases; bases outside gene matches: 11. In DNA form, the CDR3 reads TGTGCCAGCAGCTCAGAGGCGGGAGTGGGGACAGATACGCAGTATTTT. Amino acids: CASSSEAGVGTDTQYF.

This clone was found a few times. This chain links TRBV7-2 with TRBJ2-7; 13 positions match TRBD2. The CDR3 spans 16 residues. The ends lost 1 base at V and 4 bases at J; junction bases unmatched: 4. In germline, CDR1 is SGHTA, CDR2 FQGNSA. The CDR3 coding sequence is TGTGCCAGCAGCTTAGTGGGGGGACTAGCGGGATACGAGCAGTACTTC. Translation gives CASSLVGGLAGYEQYF.

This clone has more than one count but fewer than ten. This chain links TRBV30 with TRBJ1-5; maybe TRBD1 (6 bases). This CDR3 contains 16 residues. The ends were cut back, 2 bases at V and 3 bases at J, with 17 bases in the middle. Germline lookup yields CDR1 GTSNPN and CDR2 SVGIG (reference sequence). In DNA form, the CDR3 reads TGTGCCTGGAGTCTTGGGGGGGCGAACCCCAATCAGCCCCAGCATTTT. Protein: CAWSLGGANPNQPQHF.

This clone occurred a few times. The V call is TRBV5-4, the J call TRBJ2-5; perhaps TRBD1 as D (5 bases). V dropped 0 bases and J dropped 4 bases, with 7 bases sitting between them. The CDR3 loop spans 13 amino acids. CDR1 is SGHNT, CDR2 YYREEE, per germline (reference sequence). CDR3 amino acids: CASSLDQGETQYF. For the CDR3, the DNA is TGTGCCAGCAGCTTGGATCAGGGAGAGACCCAGTACTTC.